This TCR beta chain was obtained from a study of response to subunit inactivated influenza vaccine (dated by TCRdb to the late 2010s). About the study as a whole: Deep quantitative T cell receptor repertoire profiling was used in the study to track responses to a trivalent subunit inactivated influenza vaccine. General findings and caveats noted by the study authors: The authors suggested that each seasonal influenza vaccination may recruit only a limited number of new T cells.

Library preparation was by RT-PCR. Reads for this sample came from an Illumina HiSeq 2500. TCRdb applied fastp at Q25 and MiXCR to the public reads, then kept only in-frame beta chains. Rows with a matching CDR3 protein are joined into one entry that keeps the most common DNA and genes. Within this sample are 250,000 to 350,000 distinct CDR3 sequences, with over 20% of them counted one time only. The ten largest clonotypes hold 10% of the sample. Germline trimming amounts to 4 bases on V and 7 bases on J, with 7 as the count of junction bases outside the gene matches. Including cysteine and phenylalanine, the CDR3 has 15 amino acids. The read is trimmed to its CDR3 DNA, 45 bases read in frame from base 1. According to the germline V gene, CDR1 reads LGHNA and CDR2 reads YSLEER. In the case of this clonotype: The specificity of this receptor is unknown. Base-call qualities are not available, and no considerably larger clone is one nucleotide away.

The receptor was derived from a man aged 50 to 69 who received an inactivated influenza vaccine. Donor details come from another sample of the same person, matched by shared clones. The sequencing used PBMCs from blood, collected about 20 months after vaccination. The chain is encoded by TRBV4-3 joined to TRBJ2-1; 10 of the junction bases match TRBD2. The base sequence is TGCGCCAGCAGCCCCATACTAGCGGGAATAAATGAGCAGTTCTTC. This encodes CASSPILAGINEQFF.